These 27 T cell receptor beta chains were sequenced from one sample in a study of T cell responses to AZD1222 COVID-19 vaccine. Data came from immunoSEQ multiplex PCR; TCRdb stores just in-frame clones and leaves some out. The repertoire holds about 88,000 clones, about 89% seen once, with 2% to 3% in the top ten. The specimen was peripheral blood, collected on day 0 of AZD1222 vaccination. These receptors originate from an adult in good health.

The chain has TRBV12-5 and TRBJ1-1, with D possibly matching TRBD1 (6 bases). There are 21 residues in the CDR3. The V gene lost 0 bases and the J gene lost 1 base, with 27 bases spanning the gap. The germline V gene has CDR1 LGHNT and CDR2 FRNRAP. The CDR3 nucleotides read TGTGCTAGTGGTTTGGTAATGGCGTGGCTGGGGCAGGGGTTCGGGAACACTGAAGCTTTCTTT. It translates to CASGLVMAWLGQGFGNTEAFF.

This rearrangement joins TRBV2 to TRBJ2-2; D unclear. Germline CDR1 and CDR2: SNHLY and FYNNEI. V lost 0 bases and J lost 6, with 5 bases in between. The CDR3 has 13 amino acids. CDR3 coding DNA: TGTGCCAGCAGTGAAGCGGTGGCCGGGGAGCTGTTTTTT. It yields the protein CASSEAVAGELFF.

V usage is TRBV5-6 and J usage is TRBJ2-7, with 8 bases that match TRBD2. After removal of 4 bases from V and 3 bases from J, the junction contained 9 bases not matched to a gene. This CDR3 has 15 amino acids. Germline-derived CDR1 and CDR2 are SGHDT and YYEEEE. The CDR3 DNA sequence: TGTGCCAGCAGCCGACCCTTAGCGGGACACTACGAGCAGTACTTC. As protein: CASSRPLAGHYEQYF.

V usage is TRBV4-3 and J usage is TRBJ1-2, with unresolved D. This CDR3 contains 16 residues. Germline V gene data show CDR1 as LGHNA and CDR2 as YSLEER. V was clipped by 0 bases and J by 3 bases, with 14 bases between them. The CDR3 sequence: CASSQESSVVDYGYTF. The CDR3 nucleotides read TGCGCCAGCAGCCAAGAATCGAGTGTAGTCGACTATGGCTACACCTTC.

The chain is built from TRBV5-1 and TRBJ1-3; D remains ambiguous. The CDR3 is made up of 14 amino acids. The germline V gene has CDR1 SGHRS and CDR2 YFSETQ. V lost 6 bases, J lost 0 bases, and 10 bases lay in between. CDR3: CASTVGDSGNTIYF. The CDR3 region has the DNA TGCGCCAGCACCGTCGGGGACTCTGGAAACACCATATATTTT.

The CDR3 here is CASSWGGTEAFF. The CDR3 DNA reads as TGCGCCAGCAGCTGGGGGGGCACTGAAGCTTTCTTT. The J gene is TRBJ1-1, the V gene TRBV5-1; D perhaps matches TRBD1 (5 bases). Germline assignment: CDR1 SGHRS and CDR2 YFSETQ. The CDR3 has 12 residues. V shed 3 bases and J shed 4 bases, with 7 bases lying between them.

V gene TRBV5-4 combines with J gene TRBJ1-4, with a weak D call TRBD1 (6 bases). Between the trimmed V and J ends, which lost 3 bases and 7 bases, there was a span of 19 bases. CDR1 is SGHNT, CDR2 YYREEE, per germline (reference sequence). The CDR3 is 16 residues long. The CDR3 loop is CASSSTRGLDFEKLFF. In DNA form, the CDR3 reads TGTGCCAGCAGCTCAACTCGGGGGCTTGACTTTGAAAAACTGTTTTTT.

This clone has a single count. The chain combines TRBV11-2 with TRBJ1-4; D is possibly TRBD1 (5 bases). This CDR3 is 15 amino acids long. CDR1 is SGHAT and CDR2 is FQNNGV in the germline V gene. Trimming stripped 1 base from V and 4 bases from J, with 10 bases between. Written as DNA, the CDR3 is TGTGCCAGCAGCTTAGGGAGACAGATTAATGAAAAACTGTTTTTT. It is translated as CASSLGRQINEKLFF.

This clone was seen just once. The J gene is TRBJ2-1, the V gene TRBV14; 7 bases are shared with TRBD1. J was trimmed by 5 bases and V by 4 bases; bases with no gene match: 11. The CDR3 is made up of 16 amino acids. Germline CDR1 reads SGHDN; CDR2 reads FVKESK. CDR3 in amino acids: CASSRRQGSTNNEQFF. In nucleotides, the CDR3 is TGTGCCAGCAGCCGTAGACAGGGATCGACCAACAATGAGCAGTTCTTC.

This chain uses TRBV9 with TRBJ1-6, with 7 bases that match TRBD1. Germline loops: CDR1 SGDLS, CDR2 YYNGEE. V trimming: 4 bases; J trimming: 13 bases; junction bases outside the gene matches: 14. The CDR3 has 15 residues. CDR3: CASSSTTGAGMPLHF. CDR3 nucleotide sequence: TGTGCCAGCAGCTCCACAACAGGGGCGGGAATGCCCCTCCACTTT.

The chain recombines TRBV11-2 with TRBJ2-5; 8 nucleotides align to TRBD2. After removal of 0 bases from V and 6 bases from J, the junction contained 9 bases not matched to a gene. The CDR3 loop spans 16 amino acids. Germline V gives CDR1 SGHAT, CDR2 FQNNGV. CDR3 region: CASSLDVGTRIKTQYF. The CDR3 DNA is TGTGCCAGCAGCTTAGATGTCGGGACTAGGATAAAGACCCAGTACTTC.

The V call is TRBV10-2, the J call TRBJ2-3; 7 positions agree with TRBD1. The CDR3 totals 15 residues. Germline trimming cut 2 bases from V and 6 bases from J; bases unmatched to any gene: 8. In germline, CDR1 is WSHSY, CDR2 SAAADI. CDR3 in amino acids: CASSEAREGADTQYF. DNA of the CDR3: TGCGCCAGCAGTGAGGCCCGAGAGGGGGCGGATACGCAGTATTTT.

This clone was counted between two and nine times. V is TRBV4-3 and J is TRBJ2-2; D is unresolved. The CDR3 has 15 amino acids. Trimming removed 2 bases at V and 5 bases at J, with 12 bases between. Germline assignment: CDR1 LGHNA and CDR2 YSLEER. The CDR3 DNA follows: TGCGCCAGCAGCCAACAAGGTTCTTGGACCGGGGAGCTGTTTTTT. It translates to CASSQQGSWTGELFF.

The rearrangement uses TRBV30 and TRBJ1-1; possible D gene TRBD1, 5 bases. The CDR3 totals 14 residues. Trimming cost V 0 bases and J 4 bases, with 12 bases left between them. Looked up from germline, CDR1 is GTSNPN and CDR2 is SVGIG (reference sequence). The CDR3 loop is CAWSVQSGGTEAFF. The CDR3, as DNA: TGTGCCTGGAGTGTACAGTCCGGGGGCACTGAAGCTTTCTTT.

The J gene is TRBJ1-1, the V gene TRBV27; tentatively, D is TRBD1 (5 bases). Germline V lookup: CDR1 MNHEY, CDR2 SMNVEV (reference sequence). This CDR3 is 14 amino acids long. The germline V and J ends were trimmed by 5 bases and 1 base, with 11 bases remaining between them. CDR3 sequence reads: CASSLRQKNTEAFF. CDR3 DNA: TGTGCCAGCAGTCTCAGACAGAAGAACACTGAAGCTTTCTTT.

The chain joins TRBV18 to TRBJ1-3; D gene unclear. This CDR3 spans 14 amino acids. Between the trimmed V and J ends, which lost 4 bases and 0 bases, there was a span of 7 bases. Germline CDR1 reads KGHSH; CDR2 reads LQKENI. CDR3 loop: CASSLDGSGNTIYF. The CDR3, as DNA: TGTGCCAGCTCACTCGACGGCTCTGGAAACACCATATATTTT.

The chain couples TRBV7-2 to TRBJ2-7, with 9 bases matching TRBD2. Trimming took 0 bases from V and 1 from J; bases not matched to a gene: 4. From germline, CDR1 is SGHTA and CDR2 FQGNSA. The CDR3 length is 16 residues. Here the CDR3 reads CASSLASTSGSYEQYF. The CDR3 bases are TGTGCCAGCAGCTTAGCCTCAACTAGCGGGTCCTACGAGCAGTACTTC.

The CDR3: CAISEGGVSNQPQHF. The CDR3 nucleotides read TGTGCCATCAGTGAAGGGGGAGTTAGCAATCAGCCCCAGCATTTT. The V and J genes are TRBV10-3 and TRBJ1-5; a weak D match, TRBD1 (6 bases). CDR3 length: 15 amino acids. In germline, CDR1 is ENHRY, CDR2 SYGVKD. Deletions cut 3 bases from V and 0 bases from J, with 9 bases between.

This clone was counted only a few times. The chain uses TRBV7-9 and TRBJ2-1, with TRBD1 matching over 12 bases. This CDR3 has 15 residues. The junction had 5 bases not matched to a gene; V was cut back by 4 bases and J by 7 bases. The germline CDR1 and CDR2 sequences are SEHNR and FQNEAQ (reference sequence). The DNA for the CDR3 is TGTGCCAGCAGCTGGGACAGGGGGCGAGAAAATGAGCAGTTCTTC. It translates to CASSWDRGRENEQFF.

The chain links TRBV27 to TRBJ2-5, with D possibly being TRBD1 (5 bases). In germline, CDR1 is MNHEY, CDR2 SMNVEV (reference sequence). V was trimmed by 3 bases and J by 5 bases, leaving 13 bases between them. The CDR3 consists of 14 residues. The CDR3 region is CASSLVQGGETQYF. The CDR3 nucleotides are TGTGCCAGCAGTTTGGTTCAGGGTGGCGAGACCCAGTACTTC.

This sequence joins TRBV12-2 and TRBJ1-2. TRBV12-2 is assigned pseudogene status. This CDR3 comprises 10 residues. Here the CDR3 DNA reads TGTGCAAGTCGCTTCGATGGCTACACCTTC. Amino acids: CASRFDGYTF.

V usage is TRBV5-6 and J usage is TRBJ2-7; possible D gene TRBD1, 6 bases. V lost 4 bases and J lost 0, with 14 bases in between. The CDR3 is 15 residues long. Germline V gene lookup returns CDR1 SGHDT and CDR2 YYEEEE. The CDR3 DNA follows: TGTGCCAGCAGCCCAGACGGACAGCTCTCCTACGAGCAGTACTTC. Its protein product is CASSPDGQLSYEQYF.

This chain links TRBV7-3 with TRBJ2-2; 11 bases are a match to TRBD1. The germline gives CDR1 SGHTA, CDR2 FQGTGA. The V and J ends lost 6 bases and 6 bases, in that order; junction bases with no gene match: 3. The CDR3 is 14 amino acids. The CDR3: CASSPGQGAGELFF. CDR3 nucleotides: TGTGCCAGCAGTCCGGGACAGGGGGCCGGGGAGCTGTTTTTT.

The chain couples TRBV9 to TRBJ2-1, with 8 positions matching TRBD1. The J segment lost 9 bases and the V segment lost 4 bases, leaving 21 bases of the junction unmatched. The CDR3 has 18 residues. The germline V gene encodes CDR1 SGDLS and CDR2 YYNGEE. DNA of the CDR3: TGTGCCAGCAGCCCCGATCCCTTACCGGGACAGGTTCGAAGTGAGCAGTTCTTC. Its translation: CASSPDPLPGQVRSEQFF. The variable domain in full, with the rest retrieved from reference TRBV9 and TRBJ2-1, is DSGVTQTPKHLITATGQRVTLRCSPRSGDLSVYWYQQSLDQGLQFLIQYYNGEERAKGNILERFSAQQFPDLHSELNLSSLELGDSALYFCASSPDPLPGQVRSEQFFGPGTRLTVL.

The CDR3 DNA reads as TGTGCCAGCAGCGAAACAGGGACTGATACGCAGTATTTT. It codes for CASSETGTDTQYF. The chain is built from TRBV9 and TRBJ2-3; D could derive from TRBD1 or TRBD2 (6 bases each). V was trimmed by 3 bases and J by 6 bases, leaving 11 bases between them. Germline V gene data show CDR1 as SGDLS and CDR2 as YYNGEE. The CDR3 is 13 residues long. Drawing the rest from reference TRBV9 and TRBJ2-3, the complete variable domain is DSGVTQTPKHLITATGQRVTLRCSPRSGDLSVYWYQQSLDQGLQFLIQYYNGEERAKGNILERFSAQQFPDLHSELNLSSLELGDSALYFCASSETGTDTQYFGPGTRLTVL.

The rearrangement uses TRBV30 and TRBJ2-7; 12 bases align to TRBD2. The CDR3 has 14 amino acids. Germline-derived CDR1 and CDR2 are GTSNPN and SVGIG (reference sequence). The ends lost 5 bases at V and 4 bases at J; junction bases unmatched: 6. In nucleotides, the CDR3 is TGTGCCTGGGCCCTAGCGGGGGGGCCTTACGAGCAGTACTTC. This sequence encodes CAWALAGGPYEQYF.

CDR3 in DNA: TGCGCCAGCAGTGACATCAGCAGTTATGGCTACACCTTC. Its translation: CASSDISSYGYTF. The J gene is TRBJ1-2, the V gene TRBV10-2; D call uncertain. The CDR3 runs to 13 residues. Per germline, CDR1 WSHSY and CDR2 SAAADI. The ends were cut back, 3 bases at V and 5 bases at J, with 10 bases in the middle.